Listed below are T cell receptor beta chains from one sample, sequenced in a study of blood T cell repertoires in COVID-19. Only in-frame clones appear in the TCRdb table, and some are missing; sequencing was by immunoSEQ multiplex PCR. The data show roughly 250,000 clones, over 75% seen once. The sample consisted of peripheral blood. The receptors originated from a human donor in a cohort sampled during active COVID-19. Each CDR3 is given with its conserved first and last residue. The D gene is left open where the match is weak. Expanded clones get a size class; other rows say once, few or many, or leave the size out.

V: TRBV15; D: TRBD1; J: TRBJ1-1; size: -; CDR3: CATSSDQGQGWLQGTEAFF; DNA: TGTGCCACCAGCAGTGATCAGGGACAGGGGTGGTTGCAAGGCACTGAAGCTTTCTTT
V: TRBV21-1; D: -; J: TRBJ2-7; size: -; CDR3: CASSKGFTSVSSYEQYF; DNA: TGTGCCAGCAGCAAAGGGTTCACTAGCGTAAGCTCCTACGAGCAGTACTTC
V: TRBV7-7; D: TRBD2; J: TRBJ2-1; size: once; CDR3: CASSLEPGGGEQFF; DNA: TGTGCTAGCAGCTTAGAACCGGGAGGGGGTGAGCAGTTCTTC
V: TRBV28; D: -; J: TRBJ2-7; size: -; CDR3: CASSSPSEQYF; DNA: TGTGCCAGCAGTTCCCCTAGCGAGCAGTACTTC
V: TRBV27; D: -; J: TRBJ2-1; size: -; CDR3: CASSLFGRQLYNEQFF; DNA: TGTGCCAGCAGTTTATTTGGGCGACAGCTTTACAATGAGCAGTTCTTC
V: TRBV19; D: -; J: TRBJ1-2; size: -; CDR3: CASSMARGAYGYTF; DNA: TGTGCCAGTAGTATGGCCCGGGGGGCCTATGGCTACACCTTC
V: TRBV7-9; D: -; J: TRBJ1-6; size: -; CDR3: CASSLSRNGHSPLHF; DNA: TGTGCCAGCAGCTTATCTCGGAATGGGCATTCACCCCTCCACTTT
V: TRBV2; D: TRBD2; J: TRBJ2-7; size: -; CDR3: CASSPGLGYEQYF; DNA: TGTGCCAGCAGTCCGGGACTAGGCTACGAGCAGTACTTC
V: TRBV5-1; D: TRBD1; J: TRBJ2-7; size: -; CDR3: CASSLGGTTGPTTEQYF; DNA: TGCGCCAGCAGCTTGGGGGGGACGACAGGGCCCACAACCGAGCAGTACTTC
V: TRBV7-9; D: -; J: TRBJ2-7; size: -; CDR3: CASSPSGQLHEQYF; DNA: TGTGCCAGCAGCCCCAGCGGACAGCTCCACGAGCAGTACTTC
V: TRBV5-6; D: TRBD1; J: TRBJ1-3; size: -; CDR3: CASSNPTGSAGNTIYF; DNA: TGTGCCAGCAGCAACCCGACAGGGTCGGCTGGAAACACCATATATTTT